These T cell receptor beta chains were read from a single sample in a study of cytomegalovirus exposure and HLA in healthy donors. Measured with immunoSEQ multiplex PCR; TCRdb has only the in-frame clones, and not every one. Of approximately 150,000 clones in the sample, approximately 70% were seen once. The sequencing input was PBMCs. The receptor set was obtained from a human donor in good health. The CDR3 runs from the conserved cysteine through the conserved F or W. D genes are given only for firm matches. A row's size may be missing; if present it is once, few, many or a size class.

V gene,J gene,D gene,CDR3 length,clone size,CDR3 protein,CDR3 DNA
TRBV7-2,TRBJ1-1,.,12,few,CASSLSSTEAFF,TGTGCCAGCAGCTTAAGCTCCACTGAAGCTTTCTTT
TRBV7-8,TRBJ1-5,TRBD1,17,.,CASSFSDRDYSNQPQHF,TGTGCCAGCAGCTTTTCGGACAGGGACTATAGCAATCAGCCCCAGCATTTT
TRBV4-1,TRBJ1-2,.,14,.,CASSQVGGAHGYPF,TGCGCCAGCAGCCAAGTTGGAGGGGCCCACGGCTACCCCTTC
TRBV10-1,TRBJ2-7,TRBD1,16,.,CASSEYRGVGSYEQYF,TGCGCCAGCAGTGAGTACAGGGGGGTAGGCTCCTACGAGCAGTACTTC
TRBV11-2,TRBJ1-1,.,13,.,CASSLGRDTEAFF,TGTGCCAGCAGCTTAGGGAGGGACACTGAAGCTTTCTTT
TRBV5-8,TRBJ1-2,.,12,few,CASSLDRYGYTF,TGTGCCAGCAGCTTAGACAGATATGGCTACACCTTC
TRBV10-3,TRBJ2-5,TRBD1,14,.,CAISVGQGGETQYF,TGTGCCATCAGTGTGGGACAGGGGGGAGAGACCCAGTACTTC
TRBV7-8,TRBJ1-6,.,13,.,CASSRIRGSPLHF,TGTGCCAGCAGCCGCATCAGGGGTAGCCCCCTCCACTTT
TRBV11-2,TRBJ2-3,TRBD1,16,.,CASSLSGGAGTDTQYF,TGTGCCAGCAGCCTCTCAGGGGGCGCGGGCACAGATACGCAGTATTTT
TRBV6-5,TRBJ1-3,.,15,.,CASSRGQQRGNTIYF,TGTGCCAGCAGCCGAGGGCAACAGCGTGGAAACACCATATATTTT
TRBV6-6,TRBJ1-2,.,13,.,CASGRGLGYGYTF,TGTGCCAGCGGAAGGGGATTGGGCTATGGCTACACCTTC
TRBV7-9,TRBJ2-3,.,15,.,CASSLARLVGDTQYF,TGTGCCAGCAGCTTAGCGCGGCTAGTGGGAGATACGCAGTATTTT
TRBV19,TRBJ2-2,.,13,.,CASSFPVSGELFF,TGTGCCAGTAGTTTCCCCGTGAGCGGGGAGCTGTTTTTT
TRBV9,TRBJ1-2,.,13,.,CASSRGGSYGYTF,TGTGCCAGCAGCCGCGGCGGATCCTATGGCTACACCTTC
TRBV13,TRBJ2-5,.,14,.,CASSLGAGGETQYF,TGTGCCAGCAGCTTAGGCGCAGGAGGGGAGACCCAGTACTTC
TRBV4-1,TRBJ1-1,TRBD1,14,few,CASTHRGPGTEAFF,TGCGCCAGCACCCACAGGGGGCCGGGCACTGAAGCTTTCTTT